This TCR beta chain was recovered during a study of Graves' ophthalmopathy and Graves' hyperthyroidism. Trimming removed 6 bases from V and 6 bases from J; junction bases left unmatched: 5. CDR1 and CDR2 (germline): SGHVS, FNYEAQ. This CDR3 comprises 13 residues. The TCR beta CDR3 regions underwent amplification from RNA transcripts. Investigators did first-round RT-PCR with HTBI primers, then second-round multiplex PCR. TCRdb re-called the multiplex PCR reads through MiXCR, storing one row per CDR3 protein. The table records 35,000 to 45,000 distinct CDR3 sequences, about 50% of them present only once.

This sequence joins TRBV7-6 and TRBJ2-7; 10 bases match TRBD1. The TCR comes from an adult woman with stable Graves' hyperthyroidism. Sequencing was performed on peripheral blood. CDR3 amino acids: CASSSGTGAEQYF. The DNA of the CDR3 is TGTGCCAGCAGTTCCGGGACAGGGGCCGAGCAGTACTTC.